The 27 T cell receptor beta chains below all came from one sample that was sequenced in a study of blood T cell repertoires in COVID-19. Clones were sequenced by immunoSEQ multiplex PCR, and TCRdb holds only the in-frame ones, with some missing. Of approximately 68,000 clones listed, roughly 77% are singletons. The specimen was peripheral blood. These TCRs come from a human donor in a cohort sampled during active COVID-19.

The chain couples TRBV27 to TRBJ1-4; D gene uncertain. Germline CDR1 and CDR2: MNHEY and SMNVEV (reference sequence). Trimming took off 5 bases at V and 2 bases at J, with 12 bases between the two ends. The CDR3 has 15 residues. The CDR3 protein is CASSPAQPTNEKLFF. The DNA of the CDR3 is TGTGCCAGCAGTCCGGCACAGCCTACTAATGAAAAACTGTTTTTT.

This sequence joins TRBV24-1 and TRBJ2-7; the match to TRBD2 covers 11 bases. The germline V gene has CDR1 KGHDR and CDR2 SFDVKD. The CDR3 runs 15 residues. The V segment lost 5 bases and the J segment 1 base; nucleotides outside the gene matches: 3. The CDR3 DNA is TGTGCCACCAGTGGTGGGACTAGCGGATCCTACGAGCAGTACTTC. Amino acid sequence: CATSGGTSGSYEQYF.

The table lists this clone with a count of one. The V call is TRBV5-1, the J call TRBJ2-3, with D tentatively TRBD2 (6 bases). The germline V gene has CDR1 SGHRS and CDR2 YFSETQ. The CDR3 consists of 14 residues. Trimming shortened V by 5 bases and J by 2 bases, and 12 bases separated the two germline ends. The CDR3 reads CASRREQHTDTQYF. The DNA of the CDR3 is TGCGCCAGCAGGCGGGAACAGCACACAGATACGCAGTATTTT.

The sample holds a few counts of this clone. The chain has TRBV20-1 and TRBJ2-1, with TRBD2 as a possible D gene (5 bases). Per the germline V gene, CDR1 is DFQATT and CDR2 is SNEGSKA (reference sequence). V dropped 6 bases and J dropped 9 bases, with 12 bases sitting between them. The CDR3 consists of 11 residues. DNA for the CDR3: TGCAGTGCCTCCAGAGGGCGTGAGCAGTTCTTC. Translation gives CSASRGREQFF.

The chain recombines TRBV6-2 or TRBV6-3 with TRBJ2-1, with TRBD2 identical over 9 bases. This CDR3 has 17 amino acids. Per germline, CDR1 MNHEY and CDR2 SVGEGT. J was trimmed by 15 bases and V by 4 bases; bases with no gene match: 22. The chain's CDR3 is CASSSRLADLGPGKVFF. CDR3 DNA: TGTGCCAGCAGTTCCAGACTAGCGGATTTAGGACCGGGTAAGGTGTTCTTC.

The V call is TRBV5-4, the J call TRBJ2-5, with 7 bases identical to TRBD2. This CDR3 is 16 amino acids long. Looked up from germline, CDR1 is SGHNT and CDR2 is YYREEE (reference sequence). The V and J ends lost 3 bases and 7 bases, in that order; junction bases with no gene match: 15. CDR3 in DNA: TGTGCCAGCAGCTGGGGGGGATTTAACCCCGCAGGGACCCAGTACTTC. Protein product: CASSWGGFNPAGTQYF. Full variable domain (outside the CDR3, taken from reference TRBV5-4 and TRBJ2-5): ETGVTQSPTHLIKTRGQQVTLRCSSQSGHNTVSWYQQALGQGPQFIFQYYREEENGRGNFPPRFSGLQFPNYSSELNVNALELDDSALYLCASSWGGFNPAGTQYFGPGTRLLVL.

The V gene is TRBV27, the J gene TRBJ2-1; D possibly corresponds to TRBD2 (6 bases). The CDR3 totals 15 residues. Germline-derived CDR1 and CDR2 are MNHEY and SMNVEV (reference sequence). The V gene lost 5 bases and the J gene lost 0 bases, with 11 bases spanning the gap. This chain's CDR3 is CASSPDGSSYNEQFF. As DNA, the CDR3 is TGTGCCAGCAGTCCGGACGGGAGCTCCTACAATGAGCAGTTCTTC.

The chain couples TRBV12-3 or TRBV12-4 to TRBJ2-2, with D tentatively TRBD2 (5 bases). The CDR3 loop spans 13 amino acids. V shed 10 bases and J shed 8 bases, with 17 bases lying between them. The CDR3 spells CAIRLGVGGELFF. CDR3 bases: TGTGCCATCCGACTCGGGGTAGGAGGGGAGCTGTTTTTT.

V usage is TRBV6-5 and J usage is TRBJ2-7; 13 bases align to TRBD2. Trimming removed 5 bases from V and 2 bases from J; junction bases left unmatched: 3. Germline assignment: CDR1 MNHEY and CDR2 SVGAGI. The CDR3 extends over 15 amino acids. The CDR3 spells CASSTLAGGTYEQYF. DNA for the CDR3: TGTGCCAGCAGTACACTAGCGGGAGGGACCTACGAGCAGTACTTC.

V usage is TRBV6-1 and J usage is TRBJ1-5; 8 nucleotides match TRBD1. V shed 1 base, J shed 7 bases, and the junction held 6 bases outside the gene matches. Germline V gives CDR1 MNHNS, CDR2 SASEGT. This CDR3 has 15 residues. The CDR3 loop reads CASSEEPGGPQPQHF. The CDR3 DNA sequence: TGTGCCAGCAGTGAAGAACCAGGGGGCCCGCAGCCCCAGCATTTT.

In its sample, this clone was seen a few times. The J gene is TRBJ1-5, the V gene TRBV27; D not certain. The CDR3 is 13 residues long. The V gene's germline CDR1 is MNHEY and CDR2 SMNVEV (reference sequence). Trimming left V 3 bases short and J 9 bases short, with 12 bases between. The CDR3 is CASSFGIRRPQHF. Here the CDR3 DNA reads TGTGCCAGCAGTTTCGGTATCCGCCGGCCCCAGCATTTT.

This clone was seen once. V usage is TRBV5-1 and J usage is TRBJ2-1; tentative D call: TRBD1 (6 bases). CDR1 and CDR2 (germline): SGHRS, YFSETQ. Trimming stripped 3 bases from V and 1 base from J, with 11 bases between. The CDR3 has 15 residues. The CDR3 sequence: CASSYGQSSYNEQFF. The CDR3 nucleotides read TGCGCCAGCAGCTACGGACAGTCGTCCTACAATGAGCAGTTCTTC.

This clone was counted at least ten times. The chain has TRBV9 and TRBJ2-7; D is possibly TRBD2 (5 bases). The V end was cut by 0 bases, the J end by 5 bases, with 12 bases between. The germline gives CDR1 SGDLS, CDR2 YYNGEE. The CDR3 extends over 14 amino acids. In DNA, the CDR3 is TGTGCCAGCAGCGTAGCTACTACCGGGAACGAGCAGTACTTC. Translation: CASSVATTGNEQYF.

This rearrangement joins TRBV11-3 to TRBJ1-2; 8 positions match TRBD1. The CDR3 is 16 amino acids. Germline V gene lookup returns CDR1 SGHNT and CDR2 YENEEA. The V gene end was trimmed by 4 bases and the J gene end by 6 bases; junction bases not matched to a gene: 13. In nucleotides, the CDR3 is TGTGCCAGCAGCTGGGCAGACACAGGGGGTAGGAATGGCTACACCTTC. It yields the protein CASSWADTGGRNGYTF. The full variable domain, with the rest looked up from reference TRBV11-3 and TRBJ1-2, is EAGVVQSPRYKIIEKKQPVAFWCNPISGHNTLYWYLQNLGQGPELLIRYENEEAVDDSQLPKDRFSAERLKGVDSTLKIQPAELGDSAVYLCASSWADTGGRNGYTFGSGTRLTVV.

The V gene is TRBV4-1, the J gene TRBJ2-7, with 12 nucleotides matching TRBD2. This CDR3 contains 18 residues. The J segment lost 0 bases and the V segment lost 0 bases, leaving 6 bases of the junction unmatched. The V gene's germline CDR1 is MGHRA and CDR2 YSYEKL. The CDR3 here is CASSQEEGLAGFSYEQYF. The CDR3 nucleotides are TGCGCCAGCAGCCAAGAGGAAGGACTAGCGGGATTCTCCTACGAGCAGTACTTC.

CDR3 amino acids: CAISDPGTGTGELFF. The DNA for the CDR3 is TGTGCCATCAGTGACCCCGGGACAGGAACCGGGGAGCTGTTTTTT. The chain uses TRBV10-3 and TRBJ2-2; 8 nucleotides agree with TRBD1. Germline CDR1 ENHRY, CDR2 SYGVKD. CDR3 length: 15 amino acids. The trim removed 3 bases at V and 5 bases at J, leaving 5 bases unmatched.

J is TRBJ2-1 and V is TRBV6-1; D ambiguous. V was shortened by 1 base and J by 4 bases, with 5 bases between the two germline ends. Germline-derived CDR1 and CDR2 are MNHNS and SASEGT. CDR3 length: 13 amino acids. The CDR3 sequence is CASSEGEYNEQFF. The CDR3 DNA is TGTGCCAGCAGTGAAGGAGAGTACAATGAGCAGTTCTTC.

The chain links TRBV7-9 to TRBJ1-4; TRBD1 matches at 8 bases. This CDR3 comprises 14 residues. The V gene's germline CDR1 is SEHNR and CDR2 FQNEAQ (reference sequence). V trimming: 5 bases; J trimming: 8 bases; junction bases outside the gene matches: 7. The CDR3 loop reads CASSHPGQEEKLFF. Here the CDR3 DNA reads TGTGCCAGCAGCCATCCGGGACAGGAGGAAAAACTGTTTTTT.

The chain carries TRBV2 and TRBJ2-7; maybe TRBD2 (5 bases). Per the germline V gene, CDR1 is SNHLY and CDR2 is FYNNEI. The CDR3 runs to 13 residues. Trimming shortened V by 3 bases and J by 6 bases, and 12 bases separated the two germline ends. This CDR3 reads CASSDSRGGEQYF. CDR3 bases: TGTGCCAGCAGTGATAGCAGAGGAGGCGAGCAGTACTTC.

The V call is TRBV5-4, the J call TRBJ2-3; D perhaps matches TRBD2 (5 bases). CDR1 is SGHNT and CDR2 is YYREEE in the germline V gene (reference sequence). Trimming stripped 2 bases from V and 1 base from J, with 8 bases between. The CDR3 runs to 14 residues. This CDR3 reads CASSFSSGTDTQYF. CDR3 DNA: TGTGCCAGCAGCTTTAGTAGCGGCACAGATACGCAGTATTTT. The variable domain in full, completed from reference TRBV5-4 and TRBJ2-3, reads ETGVTQSPTHLIKTRGQQVTLRCSSQSGHNTVSWYQQALGQGPQFIFQYYREEENGRGNFPPRFSGLQFPNYSSELNVNALELDDSALYLCASSFSSGTDTQYFGPGTRLTVL.

The chain uses TRBV27 and TRBJ2-1, with a possible D match to TRBD2 (6 bases). The V end lost 4 bases, the J end lost 9 bases, and 10 bases lay between the germline ends. Germline lookup yields CDR1 MNHEY and CDR2 SMNVEV (reference sequence). The CDR3 runs 12 residues. The CDR3: CASSYPAGEQFF. The CDR3 coding sequence is TGTGCCAGCAGTTATCCAGCGGGTGAGCAGTTCTTC.

The V and J genes are TRBV4-3 and TRBJ2-7; 12 nucleotides line up with TRBD2. The J segment lost 3 bases and the V segment lost 4 bases, leaving 10 bases of the junction unmatched. This CDR3 spans 17 amino acids. The germline V gene encodes CDR1 LGHNA and CDR2 YSLEER. CDR3 in amino acids: CASSPEPLAGGFYEQYF. For the CDR3, the DNA is TGCGCCAGCAGCCCCGAACCCCTAGCGGGAGGGTTCTACGAGCAGTACTTC.

This rearrangement joins TRBV7-3 to TRBJ2-3; D unclear. The CDR3 sequence is 15 residues long. The germline CDR1 and CDR2 sequences are SGHTA and FQGTGA. Between the trimmed V and J ends, which lost 1 base and 5 bases, there was a span of 13 bases. In nucleotides, the CDR3 is TGTGCCAGCAGCTTAAGTCATGGTTTCGGAGATACGCAGTATTTT. Translation: CASSLSHGFGDTQYF.

V and J are TRBV2 and TRBJ1-5, with TRBD1 matching 7 bases. Germline CDR1 is SNHLY and CDR2 is FYNNEI. V lost 6 bases to trimming and J lost 4 bases; unmatched junction nucleotides: 6. The CDR3 consists of 14 residues. This chain's CDR3 is CASRARGLNQPQHF. DNA for the CDR3: TGTGCCAGCAGGGCCAGGGGGTTGAATCAGCCCCAGCATTTT.

This clone was counted only a few times. V usage is TRBV18 and J usage is TRBJ2-7, with 8 bases identical to TRBD2. Trimming cost V 1 base and J 5 bases; bases outside gene matches: 13. The germline gives CDR1 KGHSH, CDR2 LQKENI. This CDR3 region has 17 residues. The CDR3, as DNA: TGTGCCAGCTCACCACTGGGTGCGGGAGGTTTTTCCCACGAGCAGTACTTC. Amino acids: CASSPLGAGGFSHEQYF. Looking up the rest from reference TRBV18 and TRBJ2-7 gives the full variable domain: NAGVMQNPRHLVRRRGQEARLRCSPMKGHSHVYWYRQLPEEGLKFMVYLQKENIIDESGMPKERFSAEFPKEGPSILRIQQVVRGDSAAYFCASSPLGAGGFSHEQYFGPGTRLTVT.

The chain recombines TRBV11-1 with TRBJ2-1; the match to TRBD2 covers 14 bases. V gave up 0 bases and J gave up 10 bases; unmatched junction bases: 11. Germline-derived CDR1 and CDR2 are SGHAT and FQDESV (reference sequence). The CDR3 totals 18 residues. The CDR3, as DNA: TGTGCCAGCAGCTTAGCGCAACCGGGACTAGCGGGAGTGGAGGAGCAGTTCTTC. This translates into CASSLAQPGLAGVEEQFF.

The rearrangement uses TRBV9 and TRBJ2-1, with 7 positions matching TRBD2. The CDR3 covers 14 residues. Germline V gene data show CDR1 as SGDLS and CDR2 as YYNGEE. Unmatched junction bases numbered 6, after V lost 2 bases and J lost 7 bases. The CDR3, as DNA: TGTGCCAGCAGCGTCCGGGACTACCCTAATGAGCAGTTCTTC. This gives the protein CASSVRDYPNEQFF.